A selection of T cell receptor beta chains follows, all from one sample in a study of blood T cells in healthy people across ages. TCRdb reanalysed the 5' RACE reads using MiXCR and keeps one entry per CDR3 protein. The sample consists of roughly 790,000 distinct CDR3 sequences, roughly 44% of them appearing once. Sequencing input: blood. All receptors come from an older woman in good health. The CDR3 runs from the conserved cysteine through the conserved F or W. The D gene is left open where the match is weak. Clone size is shown for a subset of rows, as once, few, many or a class of expanded clone.

J | size | V | D | CDR3 | DNA
TRBJ2-1 | few | TRBV4-2 | TRBD2 | CASSQDRWAVSSGRYNEQFF | TGTGCCAGCAGCCAAGATCGGTGGGCGGTTTCTAGCGGGAGGTACAATGAGCAGTTCTTC
TRBJ2-3 | few | TRBV12-3/TRBV12-4 | - | CASSRDIPSTDTQYF | TGTGCCAGCAGTCGGGACATTCCTAGCACAGATACGCAGTATTTT
TRBJ2-3 | - | TRBV12-3/TRBV12-4 | TRBD1 | CASSFRGNRDTQYF | TGTGCCAGCAGTTTCAGGGGGAACCGAGATACGCAGTATTTT
TRBJ1-6 | few | TRBV12-3/TRBV12-4 | - | CASSLVPGNTYNSPLHF | TGTGCCAGCAGTTTAGTTCCGGGAAACACCTATAATTCACCCCTCCACTTT
TRBJ2-7 | few | TRBV29-1 | - | CSVGQGKYEQYF | TGCAGCGTTGGCCAGGGGAAGTACGAGCAGTACTTC
TRBJ2-3 | - | TRBV28 | - | CASRDPGWADTQYF | TGTGCCAGCAGGGACCCGGGGTGGGCAGATACGCAGTATTTT
TRBJ2-7 | - | TRBV9 | TRBD2 | CASSRIQAGADNEQYF | TGTGCCAGCAGCCGTATACAAGCGGGAGCGGACAATGAGCAGTACTTC
TRBJ2-5 | few | TRBV20-1 | - | CSASGSPQETQYF | TGCAGTGCTAGCGGGAGCCCCCAAGAGACCCAGTACTTC
TRBJ2-1 | few | TRBV6-2/TRBV6-3 | - | CASGDSRIKEFF | TGTGCCAGCGGAGACAGCCGGATTAAGGAGTTCTTC
TRBJ2-1 | - | TRBV21-1 | - | CASRTGLAGVYNEQFF | TGTGCCAGCAGGACGGGGCTAGCGGGAGTCTACAATGAGCAGTTCTTC
TRBJ1-2 | once | TRBV13 | TRBD1 | CACSRGGPDFYGYTF | TGTGCCTGCAGCAGAGGGGGCCCCGATTTCTATGGCTACACCTTC
TRBJ1-2 | few | TRBV7-2 | TRBD1 | CASSSPDRWFEGYTF | TGTGCCAGCAGCTCCCCGGACAGGTGGTTCGAAGGCTACACCTTC
TRBJ2-7 | few | TRBV6-5 | - | CASSIQGGSYNEQYF | TGTGCCAGCAGTATCCAAGGGGGGTCCTACAATGAGCAGTACTTC
TRBJ2-7 | - | TRBV20-1 | - | CSARFSSGDYEQYF | TGCAGTGCTAGATTCTCCTCAGGGGACTACGAGCAGTACTTC
TRBJ1-2 | - | TRBV20-1 | - | CSAREGPLYGYTF | TGCAGTGCTAGAGAGGGCCCGCTCTATGGCTACACCTTC
TRBJ2-5 | many | TRBV4-1 | TRBD2 | CASSQDHSGGQETQYF | TGCGCCAGCAGCCAAGACCACAGCGGGGGTCAAGAGACCCAGTACTTC
TRBJ2-1 | few | TRBV11-2 | - | CASTGRGMTEQFF | TGTGCCAGCACGGGAAGGGGGATGACAGAGCAGTTCTTC
TRBJ2-7 | few | TRBV12-3/TRBV12-4 | TRBD2 | CASSLVGTRVYEQYF | TGTGCCAGCAGTTTAGTGGGGACTAGAGTTTACGAGCAGTACTTC
TRBJ1-5 | - | TRBV5-1 | - | CASPDEDSNQPQHF | TGCGCCAGCCCCGACGAAGATAGCAATCAGCCCCAGCATTTT
TRBJ2-3 | - | TRBV20-1 | TRBD1 | CSAQPKTGGRDTQYF | TGCAGTGCTCAGCCCAAGACAGGGGGGAGGGATACGCAGTATTTT
TRBJ2-5 | few | TRBV6-2/TRBV6-3 | TRBD2 | CASRPLAGLDQETQYF | TGTGCCAGCAGACCGCTAGCGGGACTAGATCAAGAGACCCAGTACTTC
TRBJ2-1 | - | TRBV7-9 | TRBD2 | CASSSPGLALDEQFF | TGTGCCAGCAGCTCTCCGGGACTAGCGTTAGATGAGCAGTTCTTC
TRBJ1-1 | - | TRBV10-3 | TRBD1 | CAISPSTGLNTEAFF | TGTGCCATCAGCCCTTCGACAGGGCTGAACACTGAAGCTTTCTTT
TRBJ2-1 | - | TRBV5-1 | TRBD2 | CASSLDLAGGSYNEQFF | TGCGCCAGCAGCTTGGATCTAGCGGGAGGCTCCTACAATGAGCAGTTCTTC
TRBJ2-7 | few | TRBV5-5 | - | CASSLVAGQLYEQYF | TGTGCCAGCAGCTTAGTGGCGGGACAGCTCTACGAGCAGTACTTC
TRBJ2-3 | - | TRBV14 | TRBD1 | CASSATGTGSTDTQYF | TGTGCCAGCAGCGCTACCGGGACAGGGAGCACAGATACGCAGTATTTT
TRBJ2-7 | - | TRBV7-9 | TRBD1 | CASSRGQGEIGEQYF | TGTGCCAGCAGCCGAGGACAGGGTGAGATAGGCGAGCAGTACTTC
TRBJ2-7 | few | TRBV6-5 | TRBD1 | CASRHRGTKPNEQYF | TGTGCCAGCAGACACAGGGGGACCAAGCCCAATGAGCAGTACTTC
TRBJ2-5 | many | TRBV12-3/TRBV12-4 | - | CASSLGEEETQYF | TGTGCCAGCAGTCTAGGAGAGGAAGAGACCCAGTACTTC
TRBJ2-1 | - | TRBV7-2 | - | CASRKEASRGEQFF | TGTGCCAGCAGAAAAGAGGCTTCCCGCGGTGAGCAGTTCTTC
TRBJ1-4 | - | TRBV15 | - | CATSARSAANEKLFF | TGTGCCACCAGCGCCCGGAGTGCCGCTAATGAAAAACTGTTTTTT
TRBJ2-3 | - | TRBV5-1 | - | CASSLAGSTTDTQYF | TGCGCCAGCAGCTTGGCCGGGTCTACCACAGATACGCAGTATTTT
TRBJ2-7 | few | TRBV5-1 | TRBD2 | CASSLEVSGVSEQYF | TGCGCCAGCAGCTTGGAGGTTAGCGGGGTCTCCGAGCAGTACTTC
TRBJ2-4 | - | TRBV7-2 | TRBD2 | CASRPSGSLGEQYF | TGTGCCAGCAGACCTAGCGGGAGCCTTGGAGAGCAGTACTTC
TRBJ2-2 | few | TRBV3-1 | - | CASSQEGGAKTGELFF | TGTGCCAGCAGCCAAGAAGGGGGGGCTAAGACCGGGGAGCTGTTTTTT
TRBJ2-3 | once | TRBV9 | TRBD2 | CASSTSGYSTDTRYF | TGTGCCAGCAGCACTAGCGGGTACAGCACAGATACGCGGTATTTT
TRBJ2-7 | few | TRBV6-5 | - | CASSDLGTSSYEQYF | TGTGCCAGCAGCGACCTGGGTACAAGCTCCTACGAGCAGTACTTC
TRBJ2-1 | - | TRBV20-1 | TRBD2 | CSALYPAGGNNEQFF | TGCAGTGCATTATACCCAGCGGGGGGGAACAATGAGCAGTTCTTC
TRBJ1-1 | - | TRBV5-1 | - | CASSRTGFTSVMNTEAFF | TGCGCCAGCAGCCGAACAGGATTTACATCAGTAATGAACACTGAAGCTTTCTTT
TRBJ2-5 | - | TRBV20-1 | - | CSASRGDTTYNEQYF | TGCAGTGCTAGCAGGGGGGACACCACCTACAATGAGCAGTACTTC
TRBJ2-5 | - | TRBV6-6 | - | CASSFSQTSRANEQYF | TGTGCCAGCAGTTTCTCACAGACCTCTAGGGCGAATGAGCAGTACTTC
TRBJ2-5 | many | TRBV4-1 | - | CASSLIGGAKETQYF | TGCGCCAGCAGCCTTATCGGGGGCGCAAAAGAGACCCAGTACTTC
TRBJ2-1 | - | TRBV6-1 | TRBD1 | CANSTDSQQGALNEQFF | TGTGCCAACAGCACTGACTCTCAACAGGGGGCGCTGAATGAGCAGTTCTTC
TRBJ2-5 | - | TRBV29-1 | TRBD1 | CSVVPQGAWETQYF | TGCAGCGTTGTCCCCCAGGGGGCCTGGGAGACCCAGTACTTC
TRBJ2-6 | few | TRBV20-1 | - | CSARDGSGANVLTF | TGCAGTGCTAGGGACGGCTCTGGGGCCAACGTCCTGACTTTC
TRBJ2-5 | few | TRBV29-1 | TRBD2 | CSVAKRLAQETQYF | TGCAGCGTTGCGAAACGACTAGCTCAAGAGACCCAGTACTTC
TRBJ2-1 | many | TRBV25-1 | TRBD2 | CASSEGTSGGARDEQFF | TGTGCCAGCAGTGAAGGGACTAGCGGGGGGGCCAGGGATGAGCAGTTCTTC
TRBJ2-2 | - | TRBV29-1 | - | CSVDRVDENTGELFF | TGCAGCGTTGATCGGGTGGACGAAAACACCGGGGAGCTGTTTTTT
TRBJ1-2 | many | TRBV24-1 | TRBD1 | CATSDFEGQVEGYTF | TGTGCCACCAGTGATTTTGAAGGACAGGTGGAAGGCTACACCTTC
TRBJ1-2 | - | TRBV7-2 | - | CASSSAGPTNYGYTF | TGTGCCAGCAGCTCCGCGGGACCGACTAACTATGGCTACACCTTC
TRBJ2-7 | - | TRBV5-6 | - | CASSAGQTYEQYF | TGTGCCAGCAGCGCGGGGCAGACCTACGAGCAGTACTTC
TRBJ1-2 | - | TRBV20-1 | - | CSATSGTDCGYTF | TGCAGTGCTACCTCGGGGACGGACTGTGGCTACACCTTC
TRBJ2-7 | many | TRBV29-1 | TRBD2 | CSVETGTSEQYF | TGCAGCGTTGAAACCGGGACTAGCGAGCAGTACTTC
TRBJ1-2 | few | TRBV7-2 | TRBD1 | CASSLDRAFNYGYTF | TGTGCCAGCAGCCTAGACAGGGCCTTCAACTATGGCTACACCTTC
TRBJ2-1 | few | TRBV18 | TRBD1 | CASSPATGGQNEQFF | TGTGCCAGCTCACCAGCTACAGGGGGCCAAAATGAGCAGTTCTTC
TRBJ2-7 | - | TRBV4-2 | - | CASSQLTRGVSNEQYF | TGTGCCAGCAGCCAATTAACGAGAGGAGTCTCCAATGAGCAGTACTTC
TRBJ1-2 | - | TRBV12-3/TRBV12-4 | TRBD1 | CASSRQGTNYGYTF | TGTGCCAGCAGCCGACAGGGCACTAACTATGGCTACACCTTC
TRBJ2-7 | - | TRBV4-2 | - | CASSQESGAYEQYF | TGTGCCAGCAGCCAAGAGAGCGGAGCCTACGAGCAGTACTTC
TRBJ2-7 | many | TRBV7-2 | - | CASSSRSRGSYEQYF | TGTGCCAGCAGCTCGCGGTCCAGAGGCTCATACGAGCAGTACTTC